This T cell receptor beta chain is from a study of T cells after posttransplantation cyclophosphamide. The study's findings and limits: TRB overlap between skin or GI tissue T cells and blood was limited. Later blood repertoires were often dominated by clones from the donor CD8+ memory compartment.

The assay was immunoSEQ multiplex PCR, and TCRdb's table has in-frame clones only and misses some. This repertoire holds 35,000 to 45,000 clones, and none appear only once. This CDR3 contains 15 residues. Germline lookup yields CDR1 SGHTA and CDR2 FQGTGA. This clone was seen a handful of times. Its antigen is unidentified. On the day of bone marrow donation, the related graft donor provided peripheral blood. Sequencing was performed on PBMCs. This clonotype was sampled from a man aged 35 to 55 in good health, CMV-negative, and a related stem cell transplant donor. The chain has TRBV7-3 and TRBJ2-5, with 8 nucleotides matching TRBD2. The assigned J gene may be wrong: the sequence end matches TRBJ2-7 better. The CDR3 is CASSPSGGMTYEQYF. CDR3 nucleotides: TGTGCCAGCAGCCCCTCGGGAGGGATGACCTACGAGCAGTACTTC.